This T cell receptor beta chain comes out of a study of PD-1 blockade in mismatch repair-deficient tumors. Study conclusions and caveats: Three of seven peptides expanded clones, giving 140 to 150 unique blood TCRs.

TCRdb keeps only in-frame clones here, not all; method: immunoSEQ multiplex PCR. The repertoire consists of more than 7,500 clones, with 88% occurring once and the leading ten covering 10% to 15%. About this clone itself: The antigen remains undetermined.

Time point noted: roughly 10-day in vitro stimulation with candidate neoantigen peptide 7. Trimming shortened V by 6 bases and J by 5 bases, and 17 bases separated the two germline ends. The CDR3 contains 15 residues. Per the germline V gene, CDR1 is ENHRY and CDR2 is SYGVKD. The chain uses TRBV10-3 and TRBJ2-1; TRBD2 might be the D (5 bases). This TCR derives from an adult with mismatch repair-deficient cancer. The sequencing used cells cultured in vitro, collected from a patient treated with pembrolizumab. CDR3 bases: TGTGCCATCAGACGTTCGGGGTCCCCAAACAATGAGCAGTTCTTC. This codes for CAIRRSGSPNNEQFF.